This T cell receptor beta chain derives from a study of blood T cell repertoires in COVID-19. Study background: The United States, Italy and Spain supplied acute and convalescent COVID-19 samples. Sources were T cells, B-cell-depleted T cells, or PBMCs; the material itself was cDNA or gDNA.

Original processing methods: Reference gene primer amplification in the assay estimated nucleated cell counts. Sequenced by immunoSEQ multiplex PCR; TCRdb stores in-frame clones only, minus some. V and J calls and clone size are as listed in that table; D and trimming were resolved from the DNA. Found here are 75,000 to 90,000 clones, approximately 88% of them singletons; the top ten hold around 10%. The CDR3 is made up of 15 amino acids. Germline CDR1 and CDR2: MGHRA and YSYEKL. Trimming shortened V by 1 base and J by 3 bases, and 11 bases separated the two germline ends. The material sequenced was peripheral blood. The J gene is TRBJ2-3, the V gene TRBV4-1; D gene unclear. The receptor was derived from an elderly man with acute or convalescent COVID-19. This CDR3 is CASSQGDTSTDTQYF. CDR3 nucleotides: TGCGCCAGCAGCCAAGGAGACACCTCGACAGATACGCAGTATTTT.